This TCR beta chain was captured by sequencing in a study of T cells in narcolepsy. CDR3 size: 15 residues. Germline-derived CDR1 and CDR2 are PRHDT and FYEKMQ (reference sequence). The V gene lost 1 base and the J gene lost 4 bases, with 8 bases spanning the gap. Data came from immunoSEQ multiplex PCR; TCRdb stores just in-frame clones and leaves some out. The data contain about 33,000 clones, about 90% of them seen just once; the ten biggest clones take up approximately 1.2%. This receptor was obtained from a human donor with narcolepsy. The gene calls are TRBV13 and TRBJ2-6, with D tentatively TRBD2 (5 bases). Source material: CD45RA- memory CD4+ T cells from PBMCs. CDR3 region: CASSLVGSGANVLTF. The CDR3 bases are TGTGCCAGCAGCTTAGTAGGGAGCGGGGCCAACGTCCTGACTTTC. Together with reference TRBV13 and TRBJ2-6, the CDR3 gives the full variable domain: AAGVIQSPRHLIKEKRETATLKCYPIPRHDTVYWYQQGPGQDPQFLISFYEKMQSDKGSIPDRFSAQQFSDYHSELNMSSLELGDSALYFCASSLVGSGANVLTFGAGSRLTVL.